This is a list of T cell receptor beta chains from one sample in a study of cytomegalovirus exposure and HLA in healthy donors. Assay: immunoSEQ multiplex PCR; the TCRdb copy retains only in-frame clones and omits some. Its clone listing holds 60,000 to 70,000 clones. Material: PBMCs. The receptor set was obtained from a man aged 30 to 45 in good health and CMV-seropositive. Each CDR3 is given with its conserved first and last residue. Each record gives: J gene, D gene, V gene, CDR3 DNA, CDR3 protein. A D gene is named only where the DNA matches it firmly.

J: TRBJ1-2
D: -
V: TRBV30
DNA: TGTGCCTGGAGCCCCTTGACCAACTACGGCTACACCTTC
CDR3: CAWSPLTNYGYTF

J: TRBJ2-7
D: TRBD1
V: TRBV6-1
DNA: TGTGCCAGCAGTGAAGCTTGGACAGGGGACGAGCAGTACTTC
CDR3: CASSEAWTGDEQYF

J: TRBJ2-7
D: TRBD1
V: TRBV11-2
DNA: TGTGCCAGCAGCCTAACTCCCGGGACAGGGGAGTACGAGCAGTACTTC
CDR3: CASSLTPGTGEYEQYF

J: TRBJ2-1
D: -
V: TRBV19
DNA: TGTGCCAGTAATGGTAGAAACAATGAGCAGTTCTTC
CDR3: CASNGRNNEQFF

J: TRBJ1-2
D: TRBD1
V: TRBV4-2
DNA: TGTGCCAGCAGCCAAGATAATACAGGGGTTGGCTACACCTTC
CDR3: CASSQDNTGVGYTF

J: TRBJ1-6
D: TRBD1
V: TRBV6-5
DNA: TGTGCCAGCAGTTCCCGCCATGGGACAGATAATTCACCCCTCCACTTT
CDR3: CASSSRHGTDNSPLHF

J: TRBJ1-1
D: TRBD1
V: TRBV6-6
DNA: TGTGCCAGCAGTCCCGACAGGGGGCGGGACGCTGAAGCTTTCTTT
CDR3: CASSPDRGRDAEAFF

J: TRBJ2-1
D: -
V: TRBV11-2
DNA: TGTGCCAGCAGCCCCGTCCGGACAGCCGACAATGAGCAGTTCTTC
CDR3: CASSPVRTADNEQFF

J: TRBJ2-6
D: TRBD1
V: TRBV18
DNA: TGTGCCAGCTCACCACCGGGACAGGGACCGTCCTCTGGGGCCAACGTCCTGACTTTC
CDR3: CASSPPGQGPSSGANVLTF

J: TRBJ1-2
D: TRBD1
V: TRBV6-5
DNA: TGTGCCACCAATCCCGGGGACAGCCTTGGCTACACCTTC
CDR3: CATNPGDSLGYTF

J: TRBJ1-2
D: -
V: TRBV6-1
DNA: TGTGCCAGCATTACCCTAGGGGCGAGCTATGGCTACACCTTC
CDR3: CASITLGASYGYTF

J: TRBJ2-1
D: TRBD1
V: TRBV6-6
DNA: TGTGCCAGCAGTACAGGGGCCGGTGAGCAGTTCTTC
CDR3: CASSTGAGEQFF

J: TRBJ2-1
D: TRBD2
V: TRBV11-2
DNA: TGTGCCAGCAGGCCAGCGGGGGTGGATGAGCAGTTCTTC
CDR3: CASRPAGVDEQFF

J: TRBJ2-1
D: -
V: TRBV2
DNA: TGTGCCAGCAGTAGGTCAGGACTCCGCGCCCATGAGCAGTTCTTC
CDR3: CASSRSGLRAHEQFF

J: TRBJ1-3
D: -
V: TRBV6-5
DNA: TGTGCCAGCAGCCGAAGTCAGGGTTCTGGAAACACCATATATTTT
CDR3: CASSRSQGSGNTIYF

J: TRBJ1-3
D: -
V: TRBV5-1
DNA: TGCGCCAGCAGCTTGGCCCCGCAGGGTTTGGCTGGAAACACCATATATTTT
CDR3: CASSLAPQGLAGNTIYF

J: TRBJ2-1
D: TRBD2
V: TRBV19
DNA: TGTGCCAGTAGCATGAGCGGGACTCCATACAATGAGCAGTTCTTC
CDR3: CASSMSGTPYNEQFF

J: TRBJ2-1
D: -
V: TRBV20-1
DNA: TGCAGTGCTACTAAGAATGAGCAGTTCTTC
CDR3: CSATKNEQFF

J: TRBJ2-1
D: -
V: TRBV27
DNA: TGTGCCAGCAGTCTAGGGGGGGGCTACAATGAGCAGTTCTTC
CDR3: CASSLGGGYNEQFF

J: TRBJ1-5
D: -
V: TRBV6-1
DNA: TGTGCCAGCACCGGCCGGGATTATAGCAATCAGCCCCAGCATTTT
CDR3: CASTGRDYSNQPQHF

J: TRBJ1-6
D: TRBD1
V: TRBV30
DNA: TGTGCCTGGGGGACAGGGTTGAATTCACCCCTCCACTTT
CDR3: CAWGTGLNSPLHF

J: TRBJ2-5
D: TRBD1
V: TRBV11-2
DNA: TGTGCCAGCAGCTTAAGAGGTGGGACAGGGGGAGAGACCCAGTACTTC
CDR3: CASSLRGGTGGETQYF

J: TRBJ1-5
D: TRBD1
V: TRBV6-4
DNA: TGTGCCAGCATCCGACAGGGGCCCAGGGATCAGCACCAGCATTTT
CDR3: CASIRQGPRDQHQHF

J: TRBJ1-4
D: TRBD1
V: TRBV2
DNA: TGTGCCAGCAGTAAGCTGACAGGGGCTAATGAAAAACTGTTTTTT
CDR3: CASSKLTGANEKLFF

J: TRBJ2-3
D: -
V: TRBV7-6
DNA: TGTGCCAGCAGCTTAGCACGCCGGGGAGGATGGGTAGATACGCAGTATTTT
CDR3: CASSLARRGGWVDTQYF

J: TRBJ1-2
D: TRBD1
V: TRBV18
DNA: TGTGCCAGCTCACCCAGGGGGCAGGATGGCTACACCTTC
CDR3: CASSPRGQDGYTF

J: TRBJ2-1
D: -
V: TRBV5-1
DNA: TGCGCCAGCAGCTTGGTGGCCAGAAGCTCCTACAATGAGCAGTTCTTC
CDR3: CASSLVARSSYNEQFF

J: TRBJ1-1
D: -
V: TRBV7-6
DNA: TGTGCCAGCAGCGTAGCAGGGTGGGACACTGAAGATTTCTTT
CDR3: CASSVAGWDTEDFF

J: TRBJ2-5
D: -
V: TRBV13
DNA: TGTGCCAGCAGCCCAGACGGGTCCCAAGAGACCCAGTACTTC
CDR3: CASSPDGSQETQYF

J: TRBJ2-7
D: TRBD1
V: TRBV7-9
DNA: TGTGCCAGCAGCCACGAGGTGGGACAGATCACCTACGAGCAGTACTTC
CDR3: CASSHEVGQITYEQYF

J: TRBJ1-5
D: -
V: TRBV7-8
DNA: TGTGCCAGCAGCTTTCAGGGAAATCAGCCCCAGCATTTT
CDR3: CASSFQGNQPQHF

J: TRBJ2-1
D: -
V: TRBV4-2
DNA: TGTGCCAGCAGCCAAGAACTAGCTCGTGAGCAGTTCTTC
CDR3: CASSQELAREQFF

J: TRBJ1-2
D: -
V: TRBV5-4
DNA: TGTGCCAGCAGCCGGGGGGGAGAGTATGGCTACACCTTC
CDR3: CASSRGGEYGYTF

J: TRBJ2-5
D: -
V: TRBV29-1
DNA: TGCAGCGTTGTTCCCGAGCCCCTTTTGAACGGAGCCCGGGAGACCCAGTACTTC
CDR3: CSVVPEPLLNGARETQYF

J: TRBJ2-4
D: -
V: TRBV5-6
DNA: TGTGCCAGCAGCTTTTTACCCGCAGGGGTCGATGGCATTCAGTACTTC
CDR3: CASSFLPAGVDGIQYF

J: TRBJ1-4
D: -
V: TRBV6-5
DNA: TGTGCCAGCAGGCCAGGGGCAACTAATGAAAAACTGTTTTTT
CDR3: CASRPGATNEKLFF

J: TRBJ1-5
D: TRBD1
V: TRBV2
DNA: TGTGCCAGCAGGGAGACAGGGAATCAGCCCCAGCATTTT
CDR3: CASRETGNQPQHF